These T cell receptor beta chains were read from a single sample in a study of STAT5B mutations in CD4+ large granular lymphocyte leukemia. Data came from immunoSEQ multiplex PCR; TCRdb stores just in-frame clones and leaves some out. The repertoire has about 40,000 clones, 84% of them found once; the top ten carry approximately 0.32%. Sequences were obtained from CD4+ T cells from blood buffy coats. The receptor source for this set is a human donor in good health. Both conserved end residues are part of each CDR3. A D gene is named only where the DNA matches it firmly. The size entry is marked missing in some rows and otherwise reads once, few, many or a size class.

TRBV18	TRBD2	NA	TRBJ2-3	TGTGCCAGCTCACCATTAGGGACTAGCGAGTCAGATACGCAGTATTTT	CASSPLGTSESDTQYF
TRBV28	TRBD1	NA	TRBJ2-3	TGTGCCAGCAGTTTAACCGACAGGGCCCGAACAGATACGCAGTATTTT	CASSLTDRARTDTQYF
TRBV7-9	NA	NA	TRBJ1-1	TGTGCCAGCAGCGCCCGGGGCATGAACACTGAAGCTTTCTTT	CASSARGMNTEAFF
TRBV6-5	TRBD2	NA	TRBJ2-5	TGTGCCAGCAGTTACGATCCTAGCGGGGTCCAAGAGACCCAGTACTTC	CASSYDPSGVQETQYF
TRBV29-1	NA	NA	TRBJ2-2	TGCAGCGTTGGAGGGTACACCGGGGAGCTGTTTTTT	CSVGGYTGELFF
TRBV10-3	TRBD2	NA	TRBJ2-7	TGTGCCATCAGTGAGTCGGGGACTAGCGGGAGTTACGAGCAGTACTTC	CAISESGTSGSYEQYF
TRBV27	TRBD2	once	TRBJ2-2	TGTGCCAGCAGTTTAGAAAGGTTTGGCGGGGGGGCAGGCGGGGAGCTGTTTTTT	CASSLERFGGGAGGELFF
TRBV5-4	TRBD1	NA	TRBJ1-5	TGTGCCAGCAGCATGACCGGGACAGGGGGTAATCAGCCCCAGCATTTT	CASSMTGTGGNQPQHF
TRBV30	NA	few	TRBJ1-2	TGTGCCTGGAGGCGGGTCGACGGATATGGCTACACCTTC	CAWRRVDGYGYTF
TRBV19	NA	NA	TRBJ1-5	TGTGCCAGTAGTATAGTTGGAGTTAGCAATCAGCCCCAGCATTTT	CASSIVGVSNQPQHF
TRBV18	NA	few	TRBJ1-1	TGTGCCAGCTCAACAGGACGGGACACTGAAGCTTTCTTT	CASSTGRDTEAFF
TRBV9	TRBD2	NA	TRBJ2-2	TGTGCCAGCAGCGCCATGGGACTATTCACCGGGGAGCTGTTTTTT	CASSAMGLFTGELFF
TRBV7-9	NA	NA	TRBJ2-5	TGTGCCAGCAGTACAAGTGGGGCAGGGTTTGAGACCCAGTACTTC	CASSTSGAGFETQYF
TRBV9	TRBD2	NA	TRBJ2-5	TGTGCCAGCAGCGTAGGGTCCGGGGGGGCCCAAGAGACCCAGTACTTC	CASSVGSGGAQETQYF
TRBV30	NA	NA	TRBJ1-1	TGTGCCTGGAGAAGACTGGGGGAAACTGAAGCTTTCTTT	CAWRRLGETEAFF
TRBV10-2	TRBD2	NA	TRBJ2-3	TGCGCCAGCAGTCGTCCCGGGACTAGCGGGGGGGCATCTAGCACAGATACGCAGTATTTT	CASSRPGTSGGASSTDTQYF
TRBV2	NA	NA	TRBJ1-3	TGTGCCAGCAGTGGATTGGCAGGGTTAAACACCATATATTTT	CASSGLAGLNTIYF
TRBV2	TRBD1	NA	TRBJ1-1	TGTGCCAGCTACTCCGGGACAGCATTGAACACTGAAGCTTTCTTT	CASYSGTALNTEAFF
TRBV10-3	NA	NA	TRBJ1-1	TGTGCCATCAGTCGGACAGATAGGGACACTGAAGCTTTCTTT	CAISRTDRDTEAFF
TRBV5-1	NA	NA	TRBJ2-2	TGCGCCAGCAGCTTGGTGTCAGCTTACACCGGGGAGCTGTTTTTT	CASSLVSAYTGELFF
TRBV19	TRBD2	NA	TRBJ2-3	TGTGCCAGTAGTATAGGGCCTAGCGGGAGCCAACTAGGAGATACGCAGTATTTT	CASSIGPSGSQLGDTQYF
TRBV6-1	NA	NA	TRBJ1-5	TGTGCCAGCAGTGAAGATGGGGCAGGCCATCAGCCCCAGCATTTT	CASSEDGAGHQPQHF
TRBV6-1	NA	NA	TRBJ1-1	TGTGCCATTAGGAGGACTGAAGCTTTCTTT	CAIRRTEAFF
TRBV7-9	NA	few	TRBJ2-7	TGTGCCAGCAGCTTAATCACAGGGATAACCTACGAGCAGTACTTC	CASSLITGITYEQYF
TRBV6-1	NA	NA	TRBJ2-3	TGTGCCAGCGCTAATTCCAGGGAAGGATTAGATACGCAGTATTTT	CASANSREGLDTQYF
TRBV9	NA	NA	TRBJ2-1	TGTGCCAGCAGCGTTCTAGGAACCTCCTACAATGAGCAGTTCTTC	CASSVLGTSYNEQFF
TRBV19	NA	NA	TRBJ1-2	TGTGCCAGTACCCCAGGGACTTCCGGGAAAAGGGCTAACTATGGCTACACCTTC	CASTPGTSGKRANYGYTF
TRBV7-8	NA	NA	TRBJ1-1	TGTGCCAGCAGCTTAGGGGGGGTAGAGGAAGCTTTCTTT	CASSLGGVEEAFF
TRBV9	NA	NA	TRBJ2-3	TGTGCCAGCAGCTTTCTAGGACAGACTAGCACAGATACGCAGTATTTT	CASSFLGQTSTDTQYF
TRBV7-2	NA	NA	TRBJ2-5	TGTGCCAGCAGCTCCGCGGGGGCGATGGAGACCCAGTACTTC	CASSSAGAMETQYF
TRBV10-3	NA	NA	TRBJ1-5	TGTGCCATCAGAAAAGCGGACAGTAGCAATCAGCCCCAGCATTTT	CAIRKADSSNQPQHF
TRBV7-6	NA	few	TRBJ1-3	TGTGCCAGCAGCCTGGGGCAGGCGTTCTCTGGAAACACCATATATTTT	CASSLGQAFSGNTIYF
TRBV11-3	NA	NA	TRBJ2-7	TGTGCCAGCAGCTTAGGACGATCGGGCCTGGACAACGAGCAGTACTTC	CASSLGRSGLDNEQYF
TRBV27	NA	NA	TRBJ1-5	TGTGCCAGCAGTTGGGGACGGAATCAGCCCCAGCATTTT	CASSWGRNQPQHF
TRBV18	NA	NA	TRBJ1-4	TGTGCCAGCTCTTTTCGGTCCGTCTATGGGGAAGAAAAACTGTTTTTT	CASSFRSVYGEEKLFF
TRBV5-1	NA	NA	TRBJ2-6	TGCGCCAGCAGCATTGCAGGGGCTGGGGCCAACGTCCTGACTTTC	CASSIAGAGANVLTF
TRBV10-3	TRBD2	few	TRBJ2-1	TGTGCCACGGGGAGCGGGAGTGAGCAGTTCTTC	CATGSGSEQFF
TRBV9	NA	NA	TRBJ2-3	TGTGCCAGCAGCGGGTTAGCATATACGCAGTATTTT	CASSGLAYTQYF
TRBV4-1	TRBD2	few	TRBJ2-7	TGCGCCAGCAGCCAAGATCTAAGGACTAGCAGACGGGAGCAGTACTTC	CASSQDLRTSRREQYF
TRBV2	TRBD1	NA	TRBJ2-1	TGTGCCAGCCGACAGGGTTCCTACAATGAGCAGTTCTTC	CASRQGSYNEQFF
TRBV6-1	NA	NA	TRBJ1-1	TGTGCCAGCAGTGAAAATGTCGGGTGGGATACTGAAGCTTTCTTT	CASSENVGWDTEAFF
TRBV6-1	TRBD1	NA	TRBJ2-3	TGTGCCAGCAGTGAAGGACAGGGGGCGTACTATCACACAGATACGCAGTATTTT	CASSEGQGAYYHTDTQYF
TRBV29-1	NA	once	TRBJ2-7	NA	CSVGQGTYEQHF
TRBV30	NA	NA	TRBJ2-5	TGTGCCTGGAGTGTACGCGTGTCGGCTAGTCTGAAGACCCAGTACTTC	CAWSVRVSASLKTQYF
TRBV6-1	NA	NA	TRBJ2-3	TGTGCCAGCAGTGGGACAGCGGGAAGCACAGATACGCAGTATTTT	CASSGTAGSTDTQYF
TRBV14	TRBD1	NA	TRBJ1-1	TGTGCCAGCAGCCAACAATACAGGGGAACTGAAGCTTTCTTT	CASSQQYRGTEAFF
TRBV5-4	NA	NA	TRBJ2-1	TGTGCCAGCAGCTTGGCCGGGGGAGACAATGAGCAGTTCTTC	CASSLAGGDNEQFF
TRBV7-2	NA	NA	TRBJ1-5	TGTGCCAGCAGCCAAGACAGGACCCATCTTCATTTT	CASSQDRTHLHF
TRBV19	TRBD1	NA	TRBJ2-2	TGTGCCAGTAGTTGGACAGGGAAGGACACCGGGGAGCTGTTTTTT	CASSWTGKDTGELFF
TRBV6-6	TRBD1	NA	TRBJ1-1	TGTGCCAGCAGGTCCGGGACAGAAAACACTGAAGCTTTCTTT	CASRSGTENTEAFF
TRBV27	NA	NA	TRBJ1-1	TGTGCCAGCAGTTCTTGGGGAGCCGGCTATGAAGCTTTCTTT	CASSSWGAGYEAFF
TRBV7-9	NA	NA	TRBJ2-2	TGTGCCAGCAGCCAACAGGAGAACACCGGGGAGCTGTTTTTT	CASSQQENTGELFF
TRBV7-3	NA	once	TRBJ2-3	TGTGCCAGCAGCTTCGCTCGGGGAGATACGCAGTATTTT	CASSFARGDTQYF
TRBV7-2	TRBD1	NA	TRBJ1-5	TGTGCCAGCAGCTTCGGGACAGGGATGAATCAGCCCCAGCATTTT	CASSFGTGMNQPQHF